Sequencing of this T cell receptor (beta chain) was carried out in a study of blood T cell repertoires in COVID-19. Study summary: Donors in the United States, Italy and Spain gave samples during acute or convalescent COVID-19.

The method was immunoSEQ multiplex PCR; TCRdb's version includes in-frame clones alone and lacks a portion of them. The data show more than 200,000 clones, 86% seen once. The CDR3 sequence is 15 residues long. Patients in Seattle were enrolled during active infection, then followed longitudinally. This receptor was taken from a woman aged 45-65 years with COVID-19, enrolled during active disease. Source material: peripheral blood. V usage is TRBV7-5 and J usage is TRBJ2-2; TRBD2 is the table's D call, not checked against the DNA. TRBV7-5 is an annotated pseudogene. The CDR3 is CARSLIGGRAGELFF. For the CDR3, the DNA is TGTGCCAGAAGCCTAATCGGGGGGCGGGCCGGGGAGCTGTTTTTT.